These T cell receptor beta chains were read from a single sample in a study of OX40 agonist ivuxolimab in advanced cancers. Clones were read by immunoSEQ multiplex PCR, and TCRdb kept only the in-frame ones, dropping some. The sample holds under 90,000 clones, about nine tenths seen once. Sample: CD4+ or CD8+ T cells sorted from blood, taken in a trial of the OX40 agonist ivuxolimab. These receptors were taken from an adult with an advanced solid tumor such as melanoma, head and neck, liver or kidney cancer. Each CDR3 is given with its conserved first and last residue.

J | V | length | CDR3
TRBJ2-7 | TRBV4-3 | 14 | CASSPLLGGREQYF
TRBJ2-7 | TRBV7-2 | 11 | CASSLAGPPYF
TRBJ2-4 | TRBV2 | 13 | CASSGPGPGGIYF
TRBJ1-4 | TRBV7-2 | 13 | CASSRSPDEKLFF
TRBJ2-1 | TRBV5-6 | 15 | CASSAGGGPYNEQFF
TRBJ1-2 | TRBV28 | 13 | CASSLGAFYGYTF
TRBJ2-7 | TRBV7-9 | 15 | CASRFGGTGVHEQYF
TRBJ2-5 | TRBV2 | 16 | CASSLAPPGLGETQYF
TRBJ2-7 | TRBV11-2 | 16 | CASTDTGGGRSYEQYF
TRBJ2-7 | TRBV7-2 | 12 | CASSSQGAEQYF
TRBJ1-4 | TRBV28 | 15 | CASSSGTATGEKLFF
TRBJ2-7 | TRBV7-9 | 16 | CASSARRGGRDGEQYF
TRBJ1-1 | TRBV6-6 | 16 | CASSSGWGGQSHEAFF
TRBJ1-1 | TRBV6-5 | 13 | CASSYSLNTEAFF
TRBJ1-1 | TRBV7-6 | 13 | CASSFTVDTEAFF
TRBJ2-5 | TRBV7-7 | 11 | CASGDRETQYF
TRBJ2-5 | TRBV4-1 | 19 | CASSQDRTSGGRSGETQYF
TRBJ1-1 | TRBV2 | 14 | CASGIGAANTEAFF
TRBJ2-7 | TRBV11-3 | 14 | CASSLDPGSGEQYF
TRBJ1-1 | TRBV27 | 14 | CASTPHMGVAEAFF
TRBJ1-2 | TRBV6-5 | 12 | CASSYSVGGYTF
TRBJ2-7 | TRBV18 | 15 | CASSPPGQGTYEQYF
TRBJ1-4 | TRBV29-1 | 13 | CSVARDSNEKLFF
TRBJ1-6 | TRBV30 | 16 | CAWRRAHHSYNSPLHF